The present entry profiles one T cell receptor (beta chain) with its context. Its specificity is not known. CDR3 length: 16 amino acids. The V gene's germline CDR1 is SGHTA and CDR2 FQGNSA. V lost 0 bases, J lost 5 bases, and 14 bases lay in between. Time point specified: patch test 3, about 24 weeks after DPC sensitization. Treatment noted: therapeutic diphenylcyclopropenone sensitization with weekly scalp DPC. Blood sampling preceded each patch test application. The data belong to a study of human T cells and chemical hapten exposure. The overall study: DPC 0.01% went on the upper back by patch test, with reading at 6 days. Small volume differences among pooled libraries mainly caused per-sample TCR yield variation.

Via MiXCR, TCRdb re-called the RACE reads, giving one row per CDR3 protein. The sample records about 97,000 distinct CDR3 sequences, 27% being singletons. Overall study results and limits: No alteration of TCRs above 1 in 1000 frequency was seen with DPC sensitization.

Source: whole blood, taken in connection with sensitization to the hapten diphenylcyclopropenone (DPC). V gene TRBV7-2 combines with J gene TRBJ1-5; maybe TRBD1 (5 bases). The receptor was derived from a man aged 40-49 years with alopecia areata. Some clones in this sample may be carry-over from other donors' samples. The DNA of the CDR3 is TGTGCCAGCAGCTTAGCGCTAAGGGGAGCAGATCAGCCCCAGCATTTT. Its translation is CASSLALRGADQPQHF.